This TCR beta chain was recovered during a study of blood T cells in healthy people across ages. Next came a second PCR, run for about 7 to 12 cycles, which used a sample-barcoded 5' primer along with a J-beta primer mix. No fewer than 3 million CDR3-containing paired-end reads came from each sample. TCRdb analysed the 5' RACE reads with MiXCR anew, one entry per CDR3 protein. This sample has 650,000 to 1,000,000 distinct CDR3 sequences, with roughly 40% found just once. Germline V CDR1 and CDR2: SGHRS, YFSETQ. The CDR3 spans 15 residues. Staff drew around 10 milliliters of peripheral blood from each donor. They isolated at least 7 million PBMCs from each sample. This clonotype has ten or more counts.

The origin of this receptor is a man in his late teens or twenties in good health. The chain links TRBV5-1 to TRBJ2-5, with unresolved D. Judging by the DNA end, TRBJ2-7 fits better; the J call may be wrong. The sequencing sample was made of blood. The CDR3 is CASSLIPEPQYEQYF. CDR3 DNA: TGCGCCAGCAGCTTGATTCCCGAGCCGCAATACGAGCAGTACTTC.